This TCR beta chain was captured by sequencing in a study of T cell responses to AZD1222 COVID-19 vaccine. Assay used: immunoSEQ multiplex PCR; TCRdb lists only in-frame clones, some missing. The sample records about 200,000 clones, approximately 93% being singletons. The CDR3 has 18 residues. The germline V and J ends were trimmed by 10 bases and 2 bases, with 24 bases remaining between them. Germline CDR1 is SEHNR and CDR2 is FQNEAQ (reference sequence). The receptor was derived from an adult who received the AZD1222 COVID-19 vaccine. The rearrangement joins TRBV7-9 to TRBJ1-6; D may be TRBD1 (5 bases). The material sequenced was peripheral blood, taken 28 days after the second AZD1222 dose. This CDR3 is CATSKTGFTATYNSPLHF. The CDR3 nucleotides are TGTGCCACGTCTAAAACAGGTTTTACGGCGACCTATAATTCACCCCTCCACTTT.